A single sample is the source of the 21 T cell receptor beta chains below, sequenced in a study of T cell changes during pregnancy in multiple sclerosis. The table came from immunoSEQ multiplex PCR; TCRdb's copy has only in-frame clones and leaves some out. The data hold approximately 23,000 clones, with roughly 90% observed a single time. Sequencing used CD8+ T cells from peripheral blood mononuclear cells, obtained in the first trimester of pregnancy. These receptors were obtained from a female donor with multiple sclerosis, enrolled in a pregnancy study.

V and J are TRBV4-3 and TRBJ1-4, with D unclear. The CDR3 spans 15 residues. Trimming removed 1 base at V and 0 bases at J, with 6 bases between. In germline, CDR1 is LGHNA, CDR2 YSLEER. The CDR3 reads CASSQAQATNEKLFF. For the CDR3, the DNA is TGCGCCAGCAGCCAAGCTCAGGCAACTAATGAAAAACTGTTTTTT.

The V and J genes are TRBV18 and TRBJ2-7; the match to TRBD2 covers 9 bases. V lost 2 bases and J lost 3; bases outside the gene matches: 8. This CDR3 comprises 16 residues. CDR1 and CDR2 from the germline V gene are KGHSH and LQKENI. CDR3 nucleotides: TGTGCCAGCTCACCAAAGACTAGCGGAACGTTCTACGAGCAGTACTTC. Protein sequence: CASSPKTSGTFYEQYF.

V and J are TRBV5-1 and TRBJ2-7; 8 nucleotides agree with TRBD1. CDR1 is SGHRS and CDR2 is YFSETQ in the germline V gene. The CDR3 runs 14 residues. V dropped 3 bases and J dropped 4; count of bases not matched to a gene: 6. The CDR3 region has the DNA TGCGCCAGCAGCTGGACAGGGTTCGAGTACGAGCAGTACTTC. Its translation: CASSWTGFEYEQYF. The complete variable domain, with remaining parts taken from reference TRBV5-1 and TRBJ2-7, reads KAGVTQTPRYLIKTRGQQVTLSCSPISGHRSVSWYQQTPGQGLQFLFEYFSETQRNKGNFPGRFSGRQFSNSRSEMNVSTLELGDSALYLCASSWTGFEYEQYFGPGTRLTVT.

This chain joins TRBV27 and TRBJ2-1, with 10 bases lining up with TRBD2. Trimming at V came to 0 bases and at J to 7 bases, leaving 6 bases not matched to a gene. The CDR3 runs 16 residues. The germline CDR1 and CDR2 sequences are MNHEY and SMNVEV (reference sequence). DNA for the CDR3: TGTGCCAGCAGTTTATCGCAGAGCGGGAGGGGGAATGAGCAGTTCTTC. It translates to CASSLSQSGRGNEQFF.

This chain connects TRBV2 to TRBJ2-2, with a tentative D call TRBD2 (6 bases). Germline CDR1 and CDR2: SNHLY and FYNNEI. The CDR3 is made up of 14 amino acids. Trimming stripped 6 bases from V and 3 bases from J, with 11 bases between. Written as DNA, the CDR3 is TGTGCCAGCAGGAAGTGGGAGGACACCGGGGAGCTGTTTTTT. As protein: CASRKWEDTGELFF.

The chain joins TRBV27 to TRBJ1-1, with TRBD1 matching over 8 bases. The V segment lost 5 bases and the J segment 5 bases; nucleotides outside the gene matches: 7. The CDR3 runs to 14 residues. Germline V CDR1 and CDR2: MNHEY, SMNVEV (reference sequence). The CDR3, as DNA: TGTGCCAGCAGTAGAGAACAGGGGGGTACTGAAGCTTTCTTT. Protein product: CASSREQGGTEAFF.

The rearrangement uses TRBV19 and TRBJ1-1, with 7 bases matching TRBD1. After removal of 7 bases from V and 4 bases from J, the junction contained 15 bases not matched to a gene. CDR3 length: 16 residues. Germline loops: CDR1 LNHDA, CDR2 SQIVND (reference sequence). Written as DNA, the CDR3 is TGTGCCAGTATGGAGGACAGGCTACCCGTGTCCACTGAAGCTTTCTTT. Translation: CASMEDRLPVSTEAFF. The full variable domain, its missing parts supplied by reference TRBV19 and TRBJ1-1, is DGGITQSPKYLFRKEGQNVTLSCEQNLNHDAMYWYRQDPGQGLRLIYYSQIVNDFQKGDIAEGYSVSREKKESFPLTVTSAQKNPTAFYLCASMEDRLPVSTEAFFGQGTRLTVV.

The genes are TRBV6-5 and TRBJ2-7; 11 nucleotides align to TRBD2. The CDR3 covers 15 residues. Per germline, CDR1 MNHEY and CDR2 SVGAGI. V shed 4 bases and J 2 bases; nucleotides not matched to a gene: 4. As DNA, the CDR3 is TGTGCCAGCAGTTCCCTAGCGGGAGGCGCCTACGAGCAGTACTTC. This codes for CASSSLAGGAYEQYF.

This clone appeared a few times. The rearrangement joins TRBV6-1 to TRBJ2-1; no reliable D call. V was pared by 3 bases and J by 8 bases, with 11 bases between. The V gene's germline CDR1 is MNHNS and CDR2 SASEGT. The CDR3 length is 13 residues. The DNA for the CDR3 is TGTGCCAGCAGTGATGCCGAGGTAGATGAGCAGTTCTTC. Translated: CASSDAEVDEQFF.

The chain has TRBV19 and TRBJ2-3; 11 positions match TRBD2. This CDR3 has 19 residues. J was trimmed by 3 bases and V by 1 base; bases with no gene match: 12. CDR1 is LNHDA, CDR2 SQIVND, per germline (reference sequence). The CDR3, as DNA: TGTGCCAGTAGTATAGTGGAATTCCTAGCGGGAGGAGGAACAGATACGCAGTATTTT. Protein: CASSIVEFLAGGGTDTQYF. The complete variable domain, with remaining parts taken from reference TRBV19 and TRBJ2-3, reads DGGITQSPKYLFRKEGQNVTLSCEQNLNHDAMYWYRQDPGQGLRLIYYSQIVNDFQKGDIAEGYSVSREKKESFPLTVTSAQKNPTAFYLCASSIVEFLAGGGTDTQYFGPGTRLTVL.

The chain combines TRBV7-3 with TRBJ2-7, with 9 bases fitting TRBD2. The germline gives CDR1 SGHTA, CDR2 FQGTGA. Trimming removed 5 bases from V and 0 bases from J; junction bases left unmatched: 5. The length of the CDR3 is 15 residues. In DNA, the CDR3 is TGTGCCAGCAGCCTATATAGCGGGAGCTCCTACGAGCAGTACTTC. Translating it yields CASSLYSGSSYEQYF.

The chain has TRBV7-9 and TRBJ2-2, with TRBD1 matching over 8 bases. Germline V lookup: CDR1 SEHNR, CDR2 FQNEAQ (reference sequence). Trimming removed 5 bases from V and 1 base from J; junction bases left unmatched: 6. The CDR3 extends over 16 amino acids. CDR3 amino acids: CASSPWTGKNTGELFF. CDR3 coding DNA: TGTGCCAGCAGCCCCTGGACAGGGAAGAACACCGGGGAGCTGTTTTTT.

The chain carries TRBV5-1 and TRBJ2-7; 9 bases map to TRBD2. This CDR3 has 14 residues. Per the germline V gene, CDR1 is SGHRS and CDR2 is YFSETQ. V was pared by 8 bases and J by 0 bases, with 6 bases of the junction left unmatched. CDR3 sequence: CASNPSGNSYEQYF. The CDR3 bases are TGCGCCAGTAACCCTAGCGGGAACTCCTACGAGCAGTACTTC. Complete variable domain (other parts from reference TRBV5-1 and TRBJ2-7): KAGVTQTPRYLIKTRGQQVTLSCSPISGHRSVSWYQQTPGQGLQFLFEYFSETQRNKGNFPGRFSGRQFSNSRSEMNVSTLELGDSALYLCASNPSGNSYEQYFGPGTRLTVT.

The chain carries TRBV5-6 and TRBJ2-7, with 7 bases identical to TRBD2. This CDR3 region has 15 residues. CDR1 SGHDT and CDR2 YYEEEE come from the germline V gene. Trimming cost V 4 bases and J 2 bases; bases outside gene matches: 9. Here the CDR3 DNA reads TGTGCCAGCAGCCTCGGGGAGGGCTACCCCTACGAGCAGTACTTC. Translation gives CASSLGEGYPYEQYF.

The chain couples TRBV19 to TRBJ2-2; perhaps TRBD2 as D (5 bases). The V gene's germline CDR1 is LNHDA and CDR2 SQIVND (reference sequence). Trimming left V 2 bases short and J 3 bases short, with 19 bases between. CDR3 length equals 18 residues. The CDR3 protein is CASSIRARRGRDTGELFF. CDR3 DNA: TGTGCCAGTAGTATAAGGGCAAGGCGTGGGCGGGACACCGGGGAGCTGTTTTTT.

The chain joins TRBV21-1 to TRBJ1-3. TRBV21-1 is labeled a pseudogene. The CDR3 extends over 15 amino acids. This CDR3 is CASSKVSVSGNTIYF. DNA of the CDR3: TGTGCCAGCAGCAAAGTAAGCGTCTCTGGAAACACCATATATTTT.

The chain combines TRBV7-9 with TRBJ2-1; 9 bases map to TRBD2. Trimming took 8 bases from V and 2 from J; bases not matched to a gene: 4. Germline loops: CDR1 SEHNR, CDR2 FQNEAQ (reference sequence). The CDR3 is 14 amino acids. CDR3 DNA sequence: TGTGCCAGCGGGCGGGAGGGGACCTACAATGAGCAGTTCTTC. Amino acids: CASGREGTYNEQFF.

The chain couples TRBV5-4 to TRBJ2-7; 7 nucleotides line up with TRBD1. CDR1 SGHNT and CDR2 YYREEE come from the germline V gene (reference sequence). This CDR3 spans 14 amino acids. The ends lost 2 bases at V and 1 base at J; junction bases unmatched: 3. CDR3 coding DNA: TGTGCCAGCAGCTTCGGACAGGTGTCCTACGAGCAGTACTTC. Protein sequence: CASSFGQVSYEQYF.

This chain connects TRBV5-5 to TRBJ2-3; 10 bases line up with TRBD2. With V trimmed by 4 bases and J by 7 bases, 9 bases remained unmatched. The CDR3 has 15 amino acids. CDR1 and CDR2 (germline): SGHKS, YYEKEE (reference sequence). The DNA for the CDR3 is TGTGCCAGCAGCCCGGTACCTAGCGGGAGTAATACGCAGTATTTT. Its protein product is CASSPVPSGSNTQYF.

The chain combines TRBV2 with TRBJ1-2, with 7 positions matching TRBD1. The V gene's germline CDR1 is SNHLY and CDR2 FYNNEI. The J segment lost 8 bases and the V segment lost 6 bases, leaving 15 bases of the junction unmatched. The CDR3 sequence is 15 residues long. The chain's CDR3 is CASSSSWTGGGGYTF. Here the CDR3 DNA reads TGTGCCAGCAGCTCCTCGTGGACAGGAGGAGGAGGCTACACCTTC.

V and J are TRBV6-1 and TRBJ2-5; D perhaps matches TRBD1 (5 bases). V was clipped by 2 bases and J by 0 bases, with 19 bases between them. The germline V gene encodes CDR1 MNHNS and CDR2 SASEGT. The CDR3 loop spans 18 amino acids. The CDR3 region is CASSELYGAEMYQETQYF. In nucleotides, the CDR3 is TGTGCCAGCAGTGAACTTTATGGGGCAGAGATGTACCAAGAGACCCAGTACTTC.